The 32 T cell receptor beta chains below were found in one sample sequenced in a study of CD8+CD57+ T cells in acquired aplastic anemia. Genomic DNA, the template, was used for profiling of the TCR beta VDJ and CDR3. In TCRdb, the reads were re-called with MiXCR into one record per CDR3 protein. Among fewer than 250,000 distinct CDR3 sequences listed, less than 70% were seen once. Sequenced material: sorted CD4+, CD8+, or CD8+CD57+ T cells (not recorded which) from PBMCs. All receptors come from a human donor in good health, serving as a control.

V usage is TRBV29-1 and J usage is TRBJ2-1; perhaps D is TRBD1 or TRBD2 (5 bases each). CDR1 SQVTM and CDR2 ANQGSEA come from the germline V gene. Trimming took off 2 bases at V and 10 bases at J, with 15 bases between the two ends. The CDR3 spans 13 residues. CDR3 loop: CSVERGVATEQFF. CDR3 DNA: TGCAGCGTTGAAAGGGGAGTGGCGACAGAGCAGTTCTTC.

This chain joins TRBV25-1 and TRBJ1-1, with TRBD1 as a possible D gene (5 bases). The ends were cut back, 8 bases at V and 1 base at J, with 11 bases in the middle. The CDR3 loop spans 13 amino acids. CDR1 MGHDK and CDR2 SYGVNS come from the germline V gene. CDR3 region: CASRAGTNTEAFF. CDR3 nucleotides: TGTGCCAGCCGCGCAGGGACGAACACTGAAGCTTTCTTT.

The chain is built from TRBV20-1 and TRBJ2-3, with TRBD2 matching over 11 bases. This CDR3 spans 16 amino acids. Trimming took 0 bases from V and 11 from J; bases not matched to a gene: 13. The germline CDR1 and CDR2 sequences are DFQATT and SNEGSKA (reference sequence). The DNA of the CDR3 is TGCAGTGCTAGAGATGGGACTAGCGGACGATACAATGAGCAGTATTTT. Translating it yields CSARDGTSGRYNEQYF.

V usage is TRBV7-9 and J usage is TRBJ1-2, with 8 bases matching TRBD1. Per the germline V gene, CDR1 is SEHNR and CDR2 is FQNEAQ (reference sequence). The CDR3 extends over 16 amino acids. Germline trimming cut 2 bases from V and 1 base from J; bases unmatched to any gene: 6. CDR3 nucleotides: TGTGCCAGCAGCTTAAGCGGACAGGGAGTTAACTATGGCTACACCTTC. This gives the protein CASSLSGQGVNYGYTF.

V usage is TRBV20-1 and J usage is TRBJ2-7, with TRBD1 matching over 8 bases. The CDR3 contains 14 residues. CDR1 is DFQATT and CDR2 is SNEGSKA in the germline V gene (reference sequence). With V trimmed by 1 base and J by 4 bases, 6 bases remained unmatched. In DNA form, the CDR3 reads TGCAGTGCTAGAGCTACAACAGGGGGATACGAGCAGTACTTC. Translating gives CSARATTGGYEQYF.

The genes are TRBV7-9 and TRBJ1-3; possibly TRBD1 for D (5 bases). The germline V and J ends were trimmed by 4 bases and 4 bases, with 14 bases remaining between them. Germline V CDR1 and CDR2: SEHNR, FQNEAQ (reference sequence). The CDR3 extends over 15 amino acids. Here the CDR3 reads CASSSGRVGGNTIYF. In DNA form, the CDR3 reads TGTGCCAGCAGCTCCGGCAGGGTGGGAGGAAACACCATATATTTT. The entire variable domain, with the rest obtained from reference TRBV7-9 and TRBJ1-3, is as follows: DTGVSQNPRHKITKRGQNVTFRCDPISEHNRLYWYRQTLGQGPEFLTYFQNEAQLEKSRLLSDRFSAERPKGSFSTLEIQRTEQGDSAMYLCASSSGRVGGNTIYFGEGSWLTVV.

This clonotype came up a few times. This clone may be a read error of a much larger clone one base away. V usage is TRBV6-5 and J usage is TRBJ1-4; TRBD1 aligns across 7 bases. The CDR3 runs 14 residues. V dropped 4 bases and J dropped 4; count of bases not matched to a gene: 3. The germline CDR1 and CDR2 sequences are MNHEY and SVGAGI. The CDR3 DNA reads as TGTGCCAGCAGTTGGGACAGCTATAATGAAAAACTGTTTTTT. Its protein product is CASSWDSYNEKLFF.

V usage is TRBV7-9 and J usage is TRBJ2-1; D is unresolved. There are 14 residues in the CDR3. The V end was cut by 3 bases, the J end by 1 base, with 7 bases between. The V gene's germline CDR1 is SEHNR and CDR2 FQNEAQ (reference sequence). The CDR3 is CASSFVESYNEQFF. The CDR3 DNA is TGTGCCAGCAGCTTTGTCGAGTCCTACAATGAGCAGTTCTTC. Looking up the rest from reference TRBV7-9 and TRBJ2-1 gives the full variable domain: DTGVSQNPRHKITKRGQNVTFRCDPISEHNRLYWYRQTLGQGPEFLTYFQNEAQLEKSRLLSDRFSAERPKGSFSTLEIQRTEQGDSAMYLCASSFVESYNEQFFGPGTRLTVL.

The table lists this clonotype with a few counts. The chain recombines TRBV5-1 with TRBJ1-1, with 9 bases matching TRBD1. Germline V CDR1 and CDR2: SGHRS, YFSETQ. The CDR3 has 15 residues. J gave up 5 bases and V 1 base, and 6 bases lay outside the gene matches. The CDR3 here is CASSLRTGEQTEAFF. The CDR3 coding sequence is TGCGCCAGCAGCTTGAGGACAGGGGAACAAACTGAAGCTTTCTTT.

This chain uses TRBV10-3 with TRBJ1-1; 7 bases map to TRBD1. CDR1 is ENHRY and CDR2 is SYGVKD in the germline V gene. The CDR3 totals 14 residues. V gave up 3 bases and J gave up 10 bases; unmatched junction bases: 11. The CDR3 loop reads CAISERDREIGAFF. In DNA form, the CDR3 reads TGTGCCATCAGTGAAAGGGACAGAGAGATCGGAGCTTTCTTT.

There are many counts of this clonotype. The chain uses TRBV9 and TRBJ2-1; 8 bases map to TRBD1. CDR1 is SGDLS and CDR2 is YYNGEE in the germline V gene. The CDR3 sequence is 16 residues long. The trim removed 0 bases at V and 3 bases at J, leaving 5 bases unmatched. The DNA of the CDR3 is TGTGCCAGCAGCGTAGGCGGACAGGGTGGCTACAATGAGCAGTTCTTC. Translation gives CASSVGGQGGYNEQFF.

Ten or more counts support this clonotype. The V gene is TRBV3-1, the J gene TRBJ1-2; TRBD1 is a possible D gene (5 bases). The CDR3 covers 16 residues. Trimming cost V 4 bases and J 2 bases, with 17 bases left between them. Looked up from germline, CDR1 is LGHDT and CDR2 is YNNKEL (reference sequence). CDR3: CASSRTLDTLNYGYTF. As DNA, the CDR3 is TGTGCCAGCAGCCGGACATTGGACACTCTGAACTATGGCTACACCTTC.

The V call is TRBV7-2, the J call TRBJ2-7; 8 bases match TRBD2. From germline, CDR1 is SGHTA and CDR2 FQGNSA. V was clipped by 5 bases and J by 6 bases; unmatched bases: 27. The CDR3 contains 20 residues. CDR3 bases: TGTGCCAGCAGCACTCCGGGGGGGAGCGGGGGTGGTCTTTATGGCCCCGAGCAGTACTTC. Encoded protein: CASSTPGGSGGGLYGPEQYF.

The V and J genes are TRBV10-3 and TRBJ2-2; D uncertain. Trimming left V 6 bases short and J 0 bases short, with 8 bases between. The CDR3 spans 14 residues. CDR1 ENHRY and CDR2 SYGVKD come from the germline V gene. CDR3 nucleotide sequence: TGTGCCATCAGAAACAGTTCGAACACCGGGGAGCTGTTTTTT. Protein: CAIRNSSNTGELFF.

This clonotype showed up just a few times. A read error may produce the germline difference seen at one junction end. The chain uses TRBV10-3 and TRBJ2-4; D is possibly TRBD2 (5 bases). This CDR3 is built from 14 residues. The germline gives CDR1 ENHRY, CDR2 SYGVKD. CDR3 sequence reads: CASSPWEAKNIQYF. CDR3 in DNA: TGTGCCAGCAGTCCATGGGAGGCCAAAAACATTCAGTACTTC.

This sequence joins TRBV7-6 and TRBJ2-5; 7 bases are shared with TRBD1. The CDR3 is 15 residues long. Trimming at V came to 4 bases and at J to 11 bases, leaving 16 bases not matched to a gene. Looked up from germline, CDR1 is SGHVS and CDR2 is FNYEAQ. CDR3 loop: CASSYTGAPDVEQYF. The DNA for the CDR3 is TGTGCCAGCAGCTATACAGGGGCCCCAGATGTGGAGCAGTACTTC.

This clonotype was seen repeatedly, ten times or more. The chain employs TRBV19 and TRBJ1-2; 7 bases are shared with TRBD1. After removal of 4 bases from V and 6 bases from J, the junction contained 5 bases not matched to a gene. This CDR3 region has 13 residues. Germline-derived CDR1 and CDR2 are LNHDA and SQIVND (reference sequence). CDR3 sequence reads: CASSTLTGNGYTF. CDR3 coding DNA: TGTGCCAGTAGTACCTTGACAGGGAATGGCTACACCTTC.

Points on this clonotype: A read error is possible here, since a much larger clone lies one base away. The V call is TRBV25-1, the J call TRBJ2-7, with unresolved D. The CDR3 runs to 15 residues. Per the germline V gene, CDR1 is MGHDK and CDR2 is SYGVNS. CDR3 coding DNA: TGTGCCGGCAGTGAATCGGTGAAGGACTCCTACGAGCAGTACTTC. Its translation: CAGSESVKDSYEQYF.

Details on this clonotype: A much larger clonotype is one base distant, so this may be a read error. The CDR3 does not end in the conserved phenylalanine or tryptophan, so this is likely a read error. The rearrangement links TRBV5-1 to TRBJ2-5; 7 positions match TRBD1. The germline CDR1 and CDR2 sequences are SGHRS and YFSETQ. V was clipped by 4 bases and J by 3 bases; unmatched bases: 6. The CDR3 contains 14 residues. CDR3 DNA sequence: TGCGCCAGCAGCGTGCCGGGACAGAAAGAGACCCAGTACTCC. Protein product: CASSVPGQKETQYS.

In this sample, this clonotype turned up many times. This chain links TRBV7-8 with TRBJ2-7; no definite D call. Trimming pared 1 base from V and 7 bases from J, leaving 8 bases between. The CDR3 runs to 12 residues. Germline values: CDR1 SGHVS, CDR2 FQNEAQ. In DNA, the CDR3 is TGTGCCAGCAGCTTAGTCTCAGGAGAGCAGTACTTC. This codes for CASSLVSGEQYF. Full variable domain (outside the CDR3, taken from reference TRBV7-8 and TRBJ2-7): GAGVSQSPRYKVAKRGQDVALRCDPISGHVSLFWYQQALGQGPEFLTYFQNEAQLDKSGLPSDRFFAERPEGSVSTLKIQRTQQEDSAVYLCASSLVSGEQYFGPGTRLTVT.

This clonotype was counted a single time. V and J are TRBV29-1 and TRBJ2-7; 7 positions match TRBD1. With 5 bases clipped from V and 0 bases from J, the junction kept 4 bases outside the gene matches. The CDR3 consists of 13 residues. Germline lookup yields CDR1 SQVTM and CDR2 ANQGSEA. In DNA, the CDR3 is TGCAGCGTTAAGGGACAGCTCTCCTACGAGCAGTACTTC. This sequence encodes CSVKGQLSYEQYF.

In its sample, this clonotype was seen many times. The chain uses TRBV20-1 and TRBJ1-1, with D possibly matching TRBD1 (5 bases). This CDR3 comprises 14 residues. The V end lost 2 bases, the J end lost 4 bases, and 14 bases lay between the germline ends. Germline CDR1 reads DFQATT; CDR2 reads SNEGSKA (reference sequence). This chain's CDR3 is CSARRPGTGTEAFF. CDR3 in DNA: TGCAGTGCTAGACGCCCAGGGACGGGCACTGAAGCTTTCTTT.

The chain carries TRBV2 and TRBJ1-1, with TRBD1 matching 8 bases. V gave up 6 bases and J gave up 5 bases; unmatched junction bases: 5. The CDR3 is made up of 13 amino acids. The germline gives CDR1 SNHLY, CDR2 FYNNEI. DNA for the CDR3: TGTGCCAGCAGGGACAGGGATTGGACTGAAGCTTTCTTT. Its protein product is CASRDRDWTEAFF. Full variable domain (remainder filled in from reference TRBV2 and TRBJ1-1): EPEVTQTPSHQVTQMGQEVILRCVPISNHLYFYWYRQILGQKVEFLVSFYNNEISEKSEIFDDQFSVERPDGSNFTLKIRSTKLEDSAMYFCASRDRDWTEAFFGQGTRLTVV.

The chain is built from TRBV7-9 and TRBJ1-6; D is ambiguous. V was cut by 6 bases and J by 0 bases, with 12 bases left in between. Germline V gene sequence: CDR1 SEHNR, CDR2 FQNEAQ (reference sequence). The CDR3 is made up of 16 amino acids. The CDR3 DNA is TGTGCCAGCAGGGTAGATTTTAGCTCCTATAATTCACCCCTCCACTTT. Protein product: CASRVDFSSYNSPLHF. Looking up the rest from reference TRBV7-9 and TRBJ1-6 gives the full variable domain: DTGVSQNPRHKITKRGQNVTFRCDPISEHNRLYWYRQTLGQGPEFLTYFQNEAQLEKSRLLSDRFSAERPKGSFSTLEIQRTEQGDSAMYLCASRVDFSSYNSPLHFGNGTRLTVT.

This clonotype was observed at least ten times. The rearrangement uses TRBV7-3 and TRBJ1-1; D perhaps matches TRBD1 (6 bases). Germline lookup yields CDR1 SGHTA and CDR2 FQGTGA. The CDR3 covers 15 residues. The V end was cut by 1 base, the J end by 5 bases, with 14 bases between. The CDR3 is CASSLNGGWGTEAFF. The DNA for the CDR3 is TGTGCCAGCAGCTTAAATGGGGGCTGGGGGACTGAAGCTTTCTTT. The full variable domain, completed using reference TRBV7-3 and TRBJ1-1, is GAGVSQTPSNKVTEKGKYVELRCDPISGHTALYWYRQSLGQGPEFLIYFQGTGAADDSGLPNDRFFAVRPEGSVSTLKIQRTERGDSAVYLCASSLNGGWGTEAFFGQGTRLTVV.

The J gene is TRBJ2-7, the V gene TRBV29-1, with D perhaps being TRBD1 or TRBD2 (5 bases each). Germline CDR1 and CDR2: SQVTM and ANQGSEA. Trimming pared 6 bases from V and 0 bases from J, leaving 15 bases between. CDR3 length: 14 residues. The CDR3 protein is CSVARGSNSYEQYF. Written as DNA, the CDR3 is TGCAGCGTCGCCCGGGGCAGCAACTCCTACGAGCAGTACTTC.

The chain is built from TRBV7-9 and TRBJ2-7; D is perhaps TRBD2 (6 bases). This CDR3 contains 17 residues. V lost 5 bases and J 3 bases, leaving 23 bases between the germline ends. The germline V gene encodes CDR1 SEHNR and CDR2 FQNEAQ (reference sequence). The CDR3: CASSHGGAPPLVYEQYF. CDR3 sequence (DNA): TGTGCCAGCAGCCACGGCGGGGCACCGCCCTTGGTCTACGAGCAGTACTTC. The full variable domain, in which reference TRBV7-9 and TRBJ2-7 provide the parts outside the CDR3, is DTGVSQNPRHKITKRGQNVTFRCDPISEHNRLYWYRQTLGQGPEFLTYFQNEAQLEKSRLLSDRFSAERPKGSFSTLEIQRTEQGDSAMYLCASSHGGAPPLVYEQYFGPGTRLTVT.

The table lists this clonotype with many counts. The chain carries TRBV4-1 and TRBJ1-2; the D gene is possibly TRBD1 (5 bases). The CDR3 sequence is 15 residues long. Looked up from germline, CDR1 is MGHRA and CDR2 is YSYEKL. V lost 1 base and J 1 base, leaving 10 bases between the germline ends. The CDR3 reads CASSQGEGLNYGYTF. In nucleotides, the CDR3 is TGCGCCAGCAGCCAAGGAGAGGGACTTAACTATGGCTACACCTTC.

Notes on this clonotype: Since no conserved phenylalanine or tryptophan closes the CDR3, a read error is the likely cause. The chain has TRBV9 and TRBJ2-5; tentative D call: TRBD1 (6 bases). This CDR3 spans 15 amino acids. Per germline, CDR1 SGDLS and CDR2 YYNGEE. The ends were cut back, 3 bases at V and 4 bases at J, with 16 bases in the middle. CDR3 DNA sequence: TGTGCCAGCAGCGGGTCGACAGGCCCTCGAGAGACCCAGTACCTC. Translating gives CASSGSTGPRETQYL.

V and J are TRBV20-1 and TRBJ2-7, with D perhaps being TRBD1 or TRBD2 (5 bases each). The CDR3 covers 15 residues. Per the germline V gene, CDR1 is DFQATT and CDR2 is SNEGSKA (reference sequence). Trimming removed 6 bases from V and 1 base from J, with 19 bases in between. CDR3 sequence: CSASSPSGRSYEQYF. CDR3 DNA: TGCAGTGCCAGCAGCCCCTCGGGGCGGTCCTACGAGCAGTACTTC.

This clonotype appeared many times. CDR3 amino acids: CASSESNTEAFF. In DNA form, the CDR3 reads TGTGCCAGCAGTGAGAGTAACACTGAAGCTTTCTTT. The rearrangement uses TRBV6-1 and TRBJ1-1; D is ambiguous. Trimming took off 3 bases at V and 2 bases at J, with 4 bases between the two ends. The CDR3 covers 12 residues. CDR1 is MNHNS, CDR2 SASEGT, per germline.

The V and J genes are TRBV25-1 and TRBJ2-7, with D perhaps matching TRBD1 (5 bases). This CDR3 is built from 17 residues. Trimming shortened V by 3 bases and J by 2 bases, and 20 bases separated the two germline ends. Per germline, CDR1 MGHDK and CDR2 SYGVNS. The DNA for the CDR3 is TGTGCCAGCAGTGAGAATCCAAATCAGGGTGGACCCTACGAGCAGTACTTC. Its translation: CASSENPNQGGPYEQYF.